This entry is about one TCR beta chain. Its antigen is currently unknown. The data stem from a study of OX40 agonist ivuxolimab in advanced cancers. Study background: Two patients with cutaneous melanoma and one with hepatocellular carcinoma, three in total, showed partial responses. Study-wide results and caveats: At doses 0.1 to 3.0 mg/kg, CD4+ and CD8+ clones expanded. In general, CD8+ T cells held more expanded clones than CD4+ did, on average.

The assay was immunoSEQ multiplex PCR, and TCRdb's table has in-frame clones only and misses some. The repertoire includes about 50,000 clones, 82% of them detected once, and about 1.7% sits in the top ten. The receptor was isolated from an adult with an advanced solid tumor such as melanoma, head and neck, liver or kidney cancer. Sample: CD4+ or CD8+ T cells sorted from blood, taken in a trial of the OX40 agonist ivuxolimab.

The CDR3 is CAWSVVSRGAEAFF. The CDR3 DNA reads as TGTGCCTGGAGTGTAGTATCACGGGGGGCTGAAGCTTTCTTT. The V call is TRBV30, the J call TRBJ1-1; maybe TRBD1 (5 bases). V was shortened by 0 bases and J by 6 bases, with 14 bases between the two germline ends. The length of the CDR3 is 14 residues. Germline CDR1 is GTSNPN and CDR2 is SVGIG (reference sequence).